This record looks at one T cell receptor beta chain sequence and its context. Among the patients, none had received any treatment before thyroid surgery. TCRdb reprocessed the PCR reads using MiXCR. The data contain some 20,000 clones, under 35% of them singletons. V shed 1 base and J shed 7 bases, with 20 bases lying between them. The germline CDR1 and CDR2 sequences are SGHDN and FVKESK. CDR3 length equals 16 residues. This record comes from a study of metastatic and nonmetastatic thyroid tumors. The sequence derives from a female donor with papillary thyroid cancer or a benign thyroid nodule (not recorded which). Some clones in this sample may be carry-over from other donors' samples. The J gene is TRBJ2-7, the V gene TRBV14; D might be TRBD1 (6 bases). The material sequenced was blood. The CDR3 region has the DNA TGTGCCAGCAGCCAAGTTGTTGGCAGGGGAATCGGGGAGCAGTACTTC. It codes for CASSQVVGRGIGEQYF.